Listed here are 31 T cell receptor beta chains from one sample, sequenced in a study of Graves' ophthalmopathy and Graves' hyperthyroidism. The authors amplified TCR beta CDR3 regions from RNA transcripts. Second-round multiplex PCR came after first-round RT-PCR with HTBI primers. TCRdb called the multiplex PCR reads again in MiXCR, with one record for every CDR3 protein. The data show hundreds of thousands of distinct CDR3 sequences, approximately 40% seen once. The source material was peripheral blood. All receptors derive from an adult man with Graves' ophthalmopathy.

This clonotype has a single count. This may stem from a read error, because a much larger clone lies one nucleotide away. This chain connects TRBV7-9 to TRBJ2-7, with 8 bases lining up with TRBD1. CDR3 size: 15 residues. Germline assignment: CDR1 SEHNR and CDR2 FQNEAQ (reference sequence). CDR3 amino acids: CASSIRTGTGNEQHF. CDR3 sequence (DNA): TGTGCCAGCAGCATTCGAACCGGGACAGGAAACGAGCAGCACTTC.

This clonotype was observed a few times. The CDR3 spells CASSSPAGNTIYF. The CDR3 DNA reads TGTGCCAGCAGCAGTCCGGCCGGAAACACCATATATTTT. This chain connects TRBV6-5 to TRBJ1-3; D is unresolved. The V gene lost 6 bases and the J gene lost 4 bases, with 10 bases spanning the gap. The CDR3 covers 13 residues. CDR1 MNHEY and CDR2 SVGAGI come from the germline V gene.

The V call is TRBV5-1, the J call TRBJ2-7, with TRBD2 as a possible D gene (5 bases). V dropped 4 bases and J dropped 6 bases, with 14 bases sitting between them. Germline CDR1 is SGHRS and CDR2 is YFSETQ. The CDR3 length is 13 residues. The CDR3, as DNA: TGCGCCAGCAGCGAGGGCGAACTCTGCGAGCAGTACTTC. Translating gives CASSEGELCEQYF.

This clonotype was recorded many times. CDR3 loop: CASSTGRGDGYTF. The CDR3 coding sequence is TGCGCCAGCAGCACAGGCCGCGGTGATGGCTACACCTTC. The chain recombines TRBV5-1 with TRBJ1-2; tentative D call: TRBD1 (5 bases). The V gene's germline CDR1 is SGHRS and CDR2 YFSETQ. V lost 4 bases and J lost 6, with 13 bases in between. CDR3 size: 13 residues.

This rearrangement joins TRBV10-3 to TRBJ2-2, with D possibly matching TRBD1 (6 bases). Germline-derived CDR1 and CDR2 are ENHRY and SYGVKD. There are 16 residues in the CDR3. V lost 2 bases to trimming and J lost 4 bases, with 14 bases between them. CDR3 sequence: CAISEENREGTGELFF. DNA of the CDR3: TGTGCCATCAGTGAGGAGAACAGGGAAGGCACCGGGGAGCTGTTTTTT.

Ten or more counts support this clonotype. DNA for the CDR3: TGTGCCAGCAGTCCGGGCGGGCTGGGTACCTTC. It codes for CASSPGGLGTF. The chain uses TRBV12-3 or TRBV12-4 and TRBJ1-2; D remains ambiguous. CDR3 size: 11 residues. With 5 bases removed from V and 14 bases from J, the gap between germline ends came to 15 bases.

The chain uses TRBV10-1 and TRBJ1-2; TRBD1 aligns across 7 bases. Germline V gene data show CDR1 as WNHNN and CDR2 as SYGVQD (reference sequence). This CDR3 is built from 14 residues. The ends lost 8 bases at V and 4 bases at J; junction bases unmatched: 10. CDR3 protein: CASLSSTGSYGYTF. In DNA form, the CDR3 reads TGCGCCAGCTTAAGCTCGACAGGGAGCTATGGCTACACCTTC.

V is TRBV5-1 and J is TRBJ2-7; D uncertain. Trimming pared 0 bases from V and 0 bases from J, leaving 7 bases between. The CDR3 covers 14 residues. The germline CDR1 and CDR2 sequences are SGHRS and YFSETQ. CDR3 nucleotides: TGCGCCAGCAGCTTGGTCGTCAGCTCCTACGAGCAGTACTTC. Translation gives CASSLVVSSYEQYF. The whole variable domain, filled in from reference TRBV5-1 and TRBJ2-7, reads KAGVTQTPRYLIKTRGQQVTLSCSPISGHRSVSWYQQTPGQGLQFLFEYFSETQRNKGNFPGRFSGRQFSNSRSEMNVSTLELGDSALYLCASSLVVSSYEQYFGPGTRLTVT.

The chain links TRBV19 to TRBJ1-2, with a possible D match to TRBD1 (6 bases). The V end was cut by 3 bases, the J end by 0 bases, with 17 bases between. The CDR3 runs 17 residues. The germline CDR1 and CDR2 sequences are LNHDA and SQIVND (reference sequence). The CDR3 sequence is CASSISGRGQANYGYTF. The CDR3 DNA reads TGTGCCAGTAGTATCTCGGGCAGGGGACAAGCTAACTATGGCTACACCTTC.

This clonotype came up many times. The chain links TRBV9 to TRBJ1-4, with D tentatively TRBD1 (6 bases). The germline gives CDR1 SGDLS, CDR2 YYNGEE. V gave up 2 bases and J gave up 2 bases, with 13 bases separating them. This CDR3 has 16 residues. Here the CDR3 reads CASSVNTGRTNEKLFF. The CDR3 coding sequence is TGTGCCAGCAGCGTTAACACAGGGCGTACTAATGAAAAACTGTTTTTT.

The count of this clonotype is one. The genes are TRBV10-3 and TRBJ1-1; D gene uncertain. Trimming cost V 0 bases and J 5 bases, with 7 bases left between them. The CDR3 runs to 13 residues. Germline V gene data show CDR1 as ENHRY and CDR2 as SYGVKD. The CDR3 DNA sequence: TGTGCCATCAGTGAGTCGGGCAGGACTGAAGCTTTCTTT. This gives the protein CAISESGRTEAFF.

As to this clonotype: No conserved phenylalanine or tryptophan is present at the end of the CDR3, so a read error is the likely explanation. Because the CDR3's place on the DNA is in doubt, the DNA is left out and the CDR3 is given as listed by TCRdb. The chain couples TRBV10-3 to TRBJ1-4; TRBD1 was called by the table and not checked on the DNA. Both ends counted, the CDR3 spans 10 residues. Germline loops: CDR1 ENHRY, CDR2 SYGVKD. This chain's CDR3 is CAISERARDP.

The V call is TRBV7-9, the J call TRBJ1-4; the D gene is possibly TRBD1 (5 bases). The V gene's germline CDR1 is SEHNR and CDR2 FQNEAQ (reference sequence). The CDR3 length is 12 residues. V was trimmed by 3 bases and J by 10 bases, leaving 9 bases between them. The CDR3 loop reads CASSLPGGKLFF. For the CDR3, the DNA is TGTGCCAGCAGCTTGCCTGGGGGAAAACTGTTTTTT.

This clonotype was seen more than once but under ten times. This chain joins TRBV10-2 and TRBJ1-5; D not resolved. CDR3 length: 14 residues. Germline values: CDR1 WSHSY, CDR2 SAAADI. Trimming shortened V by 3 bases and J by 3 bases, and 9 bases separated the two germline ends. CDR3 loop: CASSEFGFNQPQHF. As DNA, the CDR3 is TGCGCCAGCAGTGAATTCGGCTTCAATCAGCCCCAGCATTTT.

For the CDR3, the DNA is TGTGCCAGCAGCTTTCCCGTCGCGTCGGTCGGGCAGCGCACCGGGGAGCTGTTTTTT. Translated, it gives CASSFPVASVGQRTGELFF. The V call is TRBV25-1, the J call TRBJ2-2; D not certain. Trimming took off 6 bases at V and 4 bases at J, with 27 bases between the two ends. The CDR3 has 19 residues. CDR1 and CDR2 (germline): MGHDK, SYGVNS.

The rearrangement joins TRBV7-9 to TRBJ1-1, with 9 bases aligning to TRBD1. The junction had 16 bases not matched to a gene; V was cut back by 6 bases and J by 11 bases. Germline loops: CDR1 SEHNR, CDR2 FQNEAQ (reference sequence). The CDR3 is 15 residues long. CDR3 residues: CASSYHTGTGNRAFF. In DNA, the CDR3 is TGTGCCAGCAGTTACCATACCGGGACAGGGAATCGCGCTTTCTTT. The full variable domain, its missing parts supplied by reference TRBV7-9 and TRBJ1-1, is DTGVSQNPRHKITKRGQNVTFRCDPISEHNRLYWYRQTLGQGPEFLTYFQNEAQLEKSRLLSDRFSAERPKGSFSTLEIQRTEQGDSAMYLCASSYHTGTGNRAFFGQGTRLTVV.

V is TRBV20-1 and J is TRBJ1-2; TRBD1 matches 7 bases. The CDR3 spans 12 residues. Germline CDR1 DFQATT, CDR2 SNEGSKA (reference sequence). V lost 7 bases to trimming and J lost 10 bases; unmatched junction nucleotides: 12. The CDR3 DNA follows: TGCAGTGATCGAACCGGGACAGAAGTCTACACCTTC. Translating it yields CSDRTGTEVYTF.

This clonotype showed up just a few times. The chain uses TRBV28 and TRBJ1-2; perhaps TRBD1 as D (6 bases). The CDR3 consists of 16 residues. V was pared by 0 bases and J by 8 bases, with 19 bases between. Germline CDR1 is MDHEN and CDR2 is SYDVKM. CDR3 residues: CASSLWAGVAFGGYTF. The CDR3 bases are TGTGCCAGCAGTTTATGGGCAGGGGTCGCGTTCGGCGGCTACACCTTC.

The table lists this clonotype with a few counts. DNA of the CDR3: TGTGCCATACATAAGACAGGGGATAACACTGAAGCTTTCTTT. As protein: CAIHKTGDNTEAFF. The chain employs TRBV10-3 and TRBJ1-1; 8 nucleotides align to TRBD1. Trimming at V came to 9 bases and at J to 2 bases, leaving 8 bases not matched to a gene. The CDR3 length is 14 residues. Germline CDR1 reads ENHRY; CDR2 reads SYGVKD.

About this clonotype itself: A read error may be the cause here, since a much bigger clone is one base away. The chain is built from TRBV2 and TRBJ1-2; D ambiguous. Germline assignment: CDR1 SNHLY and CDR2 FYNNEI. Trimming took 10 bases from V and 6 from J, leaving 15 bases between them. The CDR3 is 12 amino acids. CDR3 loop: CAIRLGRDGYTF. CDR3 nucleotide sequence: TGTGCCATCAGACTCGGACGGGATGGCTACACCTTC.

This clonotype was seen many times. The V gene is TRBV25-1, the J gene TRBJ1-1; no clear D gene. CDR1 and CDR2 from the germline V gene are MGHDK and SYGVNS. V was trimmed by 4 bases and J by 5 bases, leaving 17 bases between them. The CDR3 has 15 amino acids. The CDR3 loop is CASSGLGARQTEAFF. The CDR3, as DNA: TGTGCCAGCAGTGGACTTGGCGCACGGCAAACTGAAGCTTTCTTT.

This clonotype showed up many times. The chain joins TRBV2 to TRBJ2-5; D may match TRBD1 or TRBD2 (5 bases each). Trimming pared 10 bases from V and 3 bases from J, leaving 15 bases between. The CDR3 extends over 13 amino acids. CDR1 SNHLY and CDR2 FYNNEI come from the germline V gene. CDR3 in DNA: TGTGCCACCCTGGAAGGGGACGAAGAGACCCAGTACTTC. Its translation is CATLEGDEETQYF.

This clonotype was detected a few times. The DNA of the CDR3 is TGTGCCAGCAGCGTAGGAGCCTACAATGAGCAGTTCTTC. This translates into CASSVGAYNEQFF. The chain joins TRBV9 to TRBJ2-1; the D is unclear. Trimming shortened V by 0 bases and J by 2 bases, and 3 bases separated the two germline ends. The CDR3 extends over 13 amino acids. Germline values: CDR1 SGDLS, CDR2 YYNGEE.

This clonotype was counted only a few times. V and J are TRBV20-1 and TRBJ1-2, with D possibly being TRBD1 (6 bases). The V end lost 3 bases, the J end lost 0 bases, and 8 bases lay between the germline ends. This CDR3 is 13 amino acids long. Germline values: CDR1 DFQATT, CDR2 SNEGSKA (reference sequence). The CDR3 loop reads CSARTGPNYGYTF. CDR3 DNA sequence: TGCAGTGCTAGGACAGGCCCTAACTATGGCTACACCTTC.

As regards this clonotype: At one end the junction does not follow the germline gene, possibly because of a read error. The chain has TRBV10-3 and TRBJ2-7; D is possibly TRBD2 (6 bases). Germline CDR1 is ENHRY and CDR2 is SYGVKD. This CDR3 is 14 amino acids long. The CDR3 bases are TGTGCCAGCAGTTACGCCCAAGGGAGCGGGGAGCAGTACTTC. Amino acid sequence: CASSYAQGSGEQYF.

Turning to this clonotype: Compared with germline, one end of the junction differs, possibly owing to a read error. The chain uses TRBV10-3 and TRBJ2-5, with 10 positions matching TRBD2. The germline V gene has CDR1 ENHRY and CDR2 SYGVKD. The CDR3 runs 16 residues. In nucleotides, the CDR3 is TGTGCCAGCAGTTACTGGACTAGCGGCCACCAAGAGACCCAGTACTTC. Its protein product is CASSYWTSGHQETQYF.

The rearrangement uses TRBV24-1 and TRBJ1-5; possible D gene TRBD1, 6 bases. Germline V lookup: CDR1 KGHDR, CDR2 SFDVKD. Between the trimmed V and J ends, which lost 4 bases and 5 bases, there was a span of 17 bases. This CDR3 comprises 16 residues. CDR3 region: CATSDPQGVRDQPQHF. DNA of the CDR3: TGTGCCACCAGTGACCCACAGGGAGTCAGGGATCAGCCCCAGCATTTT.

To note about this clonotype: This may be a read error: a much more frequent sequence differs by one nucleotide. The chain carries TRBV6-5 and TRBJ1-1, with D maybe TRBD1 (5 bases). CDR1 and CDR2 (germline): MNHEY, SVGAGI. CDR3 size: 13 residues. In DNA, the CDR3 is TGTGCCAACAGTGCCAGGGTGCGCACTGAAGCTTTCTTT. This codes for CANSARVRTEAFF.

This clonotype has more than one count but fewer than ten. CDR3 sequence reads: CASSYDPRTEAFF. The CDR3 DNA follows: TGTGCCAGCAGCTATGACCCGAGGACTGAAGCTTTCTTT. The chain employs TRBV12-3 or TRBV12-4 and TRBJ1-1, with D hard to call. Trimming cost V 6 bases and J 5 bases, with 13 bases left between them. The CDR3 extends over 13 amino acids.

J is TRBJ1-5 and V is TRBV19, with a possible D match to TRBD1 (5 bases). CDR1 and CDR2 (germline): LNHDA, SQIVND (reference sequence). With 2 bases removed from V and 7 bases from J, the gap between germline ends came to 12 bases. The CDR3 runs 14 residues. The CDR3 is CASSIQGTRQPQHF. The DNA of the CDR3 is TGTGCCAGTAGTATACAGGGTACAAGGCAGCCCCAGCATTTT. Full variable domain (rest looked up from reference TRBV19 and TRBJ1-5): DGGITQSPKYLFRKEGQNVTLSCEQNLNHDAMYWYRQDPGQGLRLIYYSQIVNDFQKGDIAEGYSVSREKKESFPLTVTSAQKNPTAFYLCASSIQGTRQPQHFGDGTRLSIL.

The chain links TRBV11-1 to TRBJ1-2; D remains unclear. Germline-derived CDR1 and CDR2 are SGHAT and FQDESV (reference sequence). The V and J ends lost 2 bases and 3 bases respectively, with 13 bases between them. The CDR3 is 15 residues long. The CDR3, as DNA: TGTGCCAGCAGCTTATCTTTGATCTTTGACTATGGCTACACCTTC. Amino acids: CASSLSLIFDYGYTF.